This T cell receptor (beta chain) was sequenced for a study of regulatory T cells in long-lasting Graves disease. Study-wide findings and caveats: What was studied was peripheral blood only, and not thyroid tissue. Accuracy could have been hurt by small sample size.

Sample time point: newly diagnosed GD, antithyroid drugs for less than 3 months. TCR sequences were obtained from RNA taken from PBMCs. American Thyroid Association guidelines defined Graves' disease diagnosis. The collection involved drawing 8.5 to 9 milliliters of peripheral blood into EDTA tubes. This clonotype was seen many times. No antigen is known for it. The CDR3 runs to 14 residues. From germline, CDR1 is SQVTM and CDR2 ANQGSEA. Between the trimmed V and J ends, which lost 3 bases and 0 bases, there was a span of 9 bases. Arm-PCR with iRepertoire HTBI primers amplified the CDR3 regions for these TCR beta libraries. Via MiXCR, TCRdb re-called the multiplex PCR reads, giving one row per CDR3 protein. There are approximately 300,000 distinct CDR3 sequences in the sample; over 15% occur only once, and about two fifths lies in the top ten.

Sequences were derived from peripheral blood mononuclear cells (PBMCs), sampled at new diagnosis, from a patient treated with antithyroid drugs. The chain employs TRBV29-1 and TRBJ2-1; the D is unclear. The receptor was derived from a female donor with Graves disease. CDR3: CSVEPASSYNEQFF. The CDR3 nucleotides are TGCAGCGTTGAGCCGGCCAGCTCCTACAATGAGCAGTTCTTC.